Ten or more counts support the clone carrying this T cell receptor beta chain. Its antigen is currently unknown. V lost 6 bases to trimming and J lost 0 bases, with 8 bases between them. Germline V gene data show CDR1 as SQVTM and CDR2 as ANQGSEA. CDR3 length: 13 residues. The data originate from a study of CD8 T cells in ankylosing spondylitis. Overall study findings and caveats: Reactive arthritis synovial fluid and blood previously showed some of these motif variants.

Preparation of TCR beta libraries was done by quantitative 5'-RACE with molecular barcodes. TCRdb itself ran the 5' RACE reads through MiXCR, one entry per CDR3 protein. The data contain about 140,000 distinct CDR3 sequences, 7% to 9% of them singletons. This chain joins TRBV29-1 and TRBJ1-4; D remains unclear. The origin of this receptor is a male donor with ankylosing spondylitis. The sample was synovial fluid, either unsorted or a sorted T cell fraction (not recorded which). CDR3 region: CSVKAATNEKLFF. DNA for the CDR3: TGCAGCGTCAAGGCTGCAACTAATGAAAAACTGTTTTTT.